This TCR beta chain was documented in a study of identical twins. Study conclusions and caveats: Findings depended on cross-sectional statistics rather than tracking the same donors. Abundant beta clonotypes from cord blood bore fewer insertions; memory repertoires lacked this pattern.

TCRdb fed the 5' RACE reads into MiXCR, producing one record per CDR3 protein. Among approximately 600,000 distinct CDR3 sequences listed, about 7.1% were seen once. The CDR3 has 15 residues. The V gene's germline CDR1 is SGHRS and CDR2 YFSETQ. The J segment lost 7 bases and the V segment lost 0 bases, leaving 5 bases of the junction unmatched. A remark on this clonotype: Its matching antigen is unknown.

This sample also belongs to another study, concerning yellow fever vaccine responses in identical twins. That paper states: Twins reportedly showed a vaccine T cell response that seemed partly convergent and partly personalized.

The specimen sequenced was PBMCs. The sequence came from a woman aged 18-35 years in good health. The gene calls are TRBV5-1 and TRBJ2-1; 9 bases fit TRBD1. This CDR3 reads CASSLGGQGWNEQFF. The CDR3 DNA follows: TGCGCCAGCAGCTTGGGGGGACAGGGATGGAATGAGCAGTTCTTC.